Listed below are T cell receptor beta chains from one sample, sequenced in a study of T cell changes during pregnancy in multiple sclerosis. This table comes from immunoSEQ multiplex PCR, and its TCRdb copy is limited to in-frame clones, with some not included. The sample contains 33,000 or so clones, around 92% of which appear only once. Specimen: CD8+ T cells from peripheral blood mononuclear cells, collected in the second trimester of pregnancy. The receptors originated from a female donor in good health, enrolled as a control in a pregnancy study. Each CDR3 is given with its conserved first and last residue. Fields, in order: V gene, clone size, D gene, J gene, CDR3 protein, CDR3 DNA. The D gene is left open where the match is weak. Clone size is given for some rows only: seen once, a few or many times, or a class if the clone is expanded.

v_gene: TRBV5-5
abundance: .
d_gene: TRBD1
j_gene: TRBJ2-5
CDR3aa: CASSWTGQDQETQYF
CDR3nt: TGTGCCAGCAGCTGGACAGGGCAGGATCAAGAGACCCAGTACTTC

v_gene: TRBV6-5
abundance: .
d_gene: .
j_gene: TRBJ1-1
CDR3aa: CASSTLAPGNTEAFF
CDR3nt: TGTGCCAGCAGTACCTTAGCCCCGGGGAACACTGAAGCTTTCTTT

v_gene: TRBV12-5
abundance: .
d_gene: .
j_gene: TRBJ2-5
CDR3aa: CASGLVTKGRETQYF
CDR3nt: TGTGCTAGTGGTTTGGTAACAAAGGGGCGAGAGACCCAGTACTTC

v_gene: TRBV7-3
abundance: .
d_gene: TRBD2
j_gene: TRBJ2-2
CDR3aa: CASSLISGGAGTGELFF
CDR3nt: TGTGCCAGCAGCTTAATCAGCGGGGGGGCAGGGACCGGGGAGCTGTTTTTT

v_gene: TRBV27
abundance: .
d_gene: .
j_gene: TRBJ2-1
CDR3aa: CASSPLTGSSLYNEQFF
CDR3nt: TGTGCCAGCAGTCCCCTAACAGGGAGTTCTTTGTACAATGAGCAGTTCTTC

v_gene: TRBV19
abundance: .
d_gene: TRBD1
j_gene: TRBJ2-7
CDR3aa: CASSIRDRGTEQYF
CDR3nt: TGTGCCAGTAGTATAAGGGACAGGGGAACAGAGCAGTACTTC

v_gene: TRBV19
abundance: .
d_gene: .
j_gene: TRBJ2-1
CDR3aa: CASSIGRSAVIEQFF
CDR3nt: TGTGCCAGTAGTATCGGCAGATCTGCGGTTATTGAGCAGTTCTTC

v_gene: TRBV29-1
abundance: .
d_gene: TRBD2
j_gene: TRBJ2-7
CDR3aa: CSVETSGISYEQYF
CDR3nt: TGCAGCGTGGAGACTAGCGGGATCTCCTACGAGCAGTACTTC

v_gene: TRBV7-8
abundance: .
d_gene: .
j_gene: TRBJ1-1
CDR3aa: CASSLGSPITPTEAFF
CDR3nt: TGTGCCAGCAGCTTAGGGTCCCCTATAACGCCGACTGAAGCTTTCTTT

v_gene: TRBV7-8
abundance: .
d_gene: .
j_gene: TRBJ1-1
CDR3aa: CASSLLEGFNTEAFF
CDR3nt: TGTGCCAGCAGCTTACTTGAGGGTTTTAACACTGAAGCTTTCTTT

v_gene: TRBV6-1
abundance: .
d_gene: TRBD2
j_gene: TRBJ2-7
CDR3aa: CASSEQGSGGPDEQYF
CDR3nt: TGTGCCAGCAGTGAACAAGGTAGCGGGGGGCCAGACGAGCAGTACTTC

v_gene: TRBV5-1
abundance: .
d_gene: TRBD2
j_gene: TRBJ2-1
CDR3aa: CASSLTGTSGGLSNEQFF
CDR3nt: TGCGCCAGCAGCCTAACCGGGACTAGCGGGGGTTTATCCAATGAGCAGTTCTTC

v_gene: TRBV15
abundance: .
d_gene: .
j_gene: TRBJ2-2
CDR3aa: CATSTSRAGNTGELFF
CDR3nt: TGTGCCACCAGCACCTCACGAGCGGGGAACACCGGGGAGCTGTTTTTT

v_gene: TRBV7-6
abundance: .
d_gene: .
j_gene: TRBJ1-1
CDR3aa: CASSLSTETYTEAFF
CDR3nt: TGTGCCAGCAGCTTATCCACGGAGACCTACACTGAAGCTTTCTTT

v_gene: TRBV9
abundance: .
d_gene: TRBD1
j_gene: TRBJ2-3
CDR3aa: CASSVDRGAADTQYF
CDR3nt: TGTGCCAGCAGCGTAGACAGGGGGGCCGCAGATACGCAGTATTTT

v_gene: TRBV19
abundance: .
d_gene: .
j_gene: TRBJ1-1
CDR3aa: CASSISRNTEAFF
CDR3nt: TGTGCCAGTAGTATAAGCCGGAACACTGAAGCTTTCTTT

v_gene: TRBV4-2
abundance: .
d_gene: TRBD2
j_gene: TRBJ2-7
CDR3aa: CASSPGTSGYEQYF
CDR3nt: TGTGCCAGCAGCCCTGGGACTAGCGGATACGAGCAGTACTTC

v_gene: TRBV4-2
abundance: .
d_gene: .
j_gene: TRBJ2-3
CDR3aa: CASSQRYRDYTQYF
CDR3nt: TGTGCCAGCAGCCAACGCTACCGGGACTATACGCAGTATTTT

v_gene: TRBV9
abundance: once
d_gene: TRBD2
j_gene: TRBJ2-1
CDR3aa: CASSPLGGSSYNEQFF
CDR3nt: TGTGCCAGCAGCCCCCTGGGGGGGAGCTCCTACAATGAGCAGTTCTTC